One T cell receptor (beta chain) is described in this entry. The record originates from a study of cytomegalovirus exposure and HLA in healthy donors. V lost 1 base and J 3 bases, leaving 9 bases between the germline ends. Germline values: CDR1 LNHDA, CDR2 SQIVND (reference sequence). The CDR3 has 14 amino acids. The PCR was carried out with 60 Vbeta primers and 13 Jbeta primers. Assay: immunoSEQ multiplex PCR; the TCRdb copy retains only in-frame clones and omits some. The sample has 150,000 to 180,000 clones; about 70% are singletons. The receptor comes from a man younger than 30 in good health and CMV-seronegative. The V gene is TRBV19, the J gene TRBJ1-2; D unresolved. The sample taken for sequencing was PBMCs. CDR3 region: CASSIGGFDYGYTF. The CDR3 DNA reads TGTGCCAGTAGTATAGGAGGGTTTGACTATGGCTACACCTTC.